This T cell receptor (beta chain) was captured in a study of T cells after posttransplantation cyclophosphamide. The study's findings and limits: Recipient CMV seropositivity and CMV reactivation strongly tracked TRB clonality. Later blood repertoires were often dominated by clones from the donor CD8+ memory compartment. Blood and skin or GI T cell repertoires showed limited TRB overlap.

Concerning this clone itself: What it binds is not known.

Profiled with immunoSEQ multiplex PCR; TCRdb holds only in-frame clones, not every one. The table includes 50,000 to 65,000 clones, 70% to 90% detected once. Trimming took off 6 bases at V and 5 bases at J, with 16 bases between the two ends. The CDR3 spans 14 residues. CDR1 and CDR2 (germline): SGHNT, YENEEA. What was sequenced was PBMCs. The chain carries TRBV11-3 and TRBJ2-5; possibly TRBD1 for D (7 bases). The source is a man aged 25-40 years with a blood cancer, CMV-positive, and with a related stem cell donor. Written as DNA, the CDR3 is TGTGCCAGCAGTTATGAGGGGGCGGGGGAGACCCAGTACTTC. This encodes CASSYEGAGETQYF.